Shown below are 17 T cell receptor beta chains from a single sample sequenced in a study of regulatory T cells in long-lasting Graves disease. Libraries of TCR beta came from iRepertoire HTBI primers plus Arm-PCR of CDR3 regions. Each CDR3 protein gets one entry after TCRdb re-called the multiplex PCR reads with MiXCR. The sample lists about 530,000 distinct CDR3 sequences; 15% to 20% were seen once. Sample time point: newly diagnosed GD, antithyroid drugs for less than 3 months. There was RNA extracted from PBMCs, and the TCR library was made from it. The same data also went into a second study, on T cells in Graves' hyperthyroidism and ophthalmopathy.

Here the sequenced sample was peripheral blood mononuclear cells (PBMCs), taken at new diagnosis, from a patient treated with antithyroid drugs. The source of these receptors is a woman aged 35-65 years with Graves disease.

This clonotype was observed many times. This sequence joins TRBV20-1 and TRBJ1-1; D not certain. Germline values: CDR1 DFQATT, CDR2 SNEGSKA (reference sequence). The V and J ends lost 2 bases and 4 bases respectively, with 8 bases between them. The CDR3 contains 12 residues. CDR3: CSARSRGTEAFF. The CDR3 DNA reads as TGCAGTGCTAGAAGTCGGGGCACTGAAGCTTTCTTT.

This clonotype has at least ten counts. The chain is built from TRBV18 and TRBJ2-7, with no clear D. The CDR3 covers 12 residues. Trimming stripped 4 bases from V and 4 bases from J, with 8 bases between. The germline V gene has CDR1 KGHSH and CDR2 LQKENI. CDR3 sequence reads: CASSREDYEQYF. Written as DNA, the CDR3 is TGTGCCAGCTCACGTGAGGATTACGAGCAGTACTTC.

This clonotype was counted only a few times. The genes are TRBV12-3 or TRBV12-4 and TRBJ2-6; 9 bases fit TRBD2. The CDR3 is 19 amino acids. V was clipped by 3 bases and J by 1 base; unmatched bases: 10. CDR3 DNA: TGTGCCAGCAGTTTCGGGCGGGGGGGTTTTAGTTCTGGGGCCAACGTCCTGACTTTC. It yields the protein CASSFGRGGFSSGANVLTF.

The chain couples TRBV29-1 to TRBJ2-3; no clear D gene. This CDR3 comprises 11 residues. Trimming shortened V by 4 bases and J by 5 bases, and 7 bases separated the two germline ends. CDR1 and CDR2 from the germline V gene are SQVTM and ANQGSEA. The DNA of the CDR3 is TGCAGCGTTGCCATTCTAGATACGCAGTATTTT. Its protein product is CSVAILDTQYF.

This clonotype came up a few times. This sequence joins TRBV5-1 and TRBJ2-5; D gene ambiguous. CDR1 and CDR2 (germline): SGHRS, YFSETQ. The V gene lost 2 bases and the J gene lost 1 base, with 6 bases spanning the gap. This CDR3 is 13 amino acids long. The CDR3 DNA is TGCGCCAGCAGCTTCTGGGGCCAAGAGACCCAGTACTTC. This translates into CASSFWGQETQYF.

Details on this clonotype: Being one base from a much bigger clone, this may be a read error. The chain is built from TRBV6-1 and TRBJ1-5; maybe TRBD1 (5 bases). V was trimmed by 10 bases and J by 2 bases, leaving 15 bases between them. Germline assignment: CDR1 MNHNS and CDR2 SASEGT. This CDR3 has 14 residues. CDR3 DNA: TGTGCCATCAATCTCGGCAGGGGCAATCAGCCCCAGCATTTT. This sequence encodes CAINLGRGNQPQHF.

Many counts were recorded for this clonotype. J is TRBJ2-7 and V is TRBV7-9, with 9 positions matching TRBD2. V gave up 4 bases and J gave up 2 bases; unmatched junction bases: 3. The germline V gene has CDR1 SEHNR and CDR2 FQNEAQ (reference sequence). This CDR3 contains 14 residues. The CDR3 coding sequence is TGTGCCAGCAGCTCTAGCGGGGCGACCTACGAGCAGTACTTC. Protein product: CASSSSGATYEQYF.

This clonotype appeared a few times. This chain joins TRBV19 and TRBJ2-1; tentatively, D is TRBD2 (5 bases). Looked up from germline, CDR1 is LNHDA and CDR2 is SQIVND (reference sequence). The CDR3 sequence is 14 residues long. V lost 3 bases, J lost 10 bases, and 16 bases lay in between. As DNA, the CDR3 is TGTGCCAGTAGTATCCAGGACCGGACTGACGAGCAGTTCTTC. Translating it yields CASSIQDRTDEQFF.

This clonotype came up many times. The rearrangement joins TRBV28 to TRBJ2-7; D unclear. This CDR3 region has 15 residues. V lost 2 bases, J lost 3 bases, and 14 bases lay in between. Germline loops: CDR1 MDHEN, CDR2 SYDVKM. The CDR3 protein is CASSLDVGPDYEQYF. The CDR3 region has the DNA TGTGCCAGCAGTTTAGACGTGGGCCCTGACTACGAGCAGTACTTC.

V usage is TRBV18 and J usage is TRBJ2-7; TRBD2 is a possible D gene (5 bases). CDR3 length: 13 amino acids. V was clipped by 3 bases and J by 11 bases, with 17 bases between them. Germline loops: CDR1 KGHSH, CDR2 LQKENI. In nucleotides, the CDR3 is TGTGCCAGCTCACCTCGGGGTCAGGAAAAGGAGTACTTC. Protein product: CASSPRGQEKEYF.

In its sample, this clonotype was seen a few times. The chain uses TRBV9 and TRBJ1-4; no definite D call. The CDR3 has 14 residues. Looked up from germline, CDR1 is SGDLS and CDR2 is YYNGEE. The V and J ends lost 4 bases and 7 bases respectively, with 14 bases between them. Here the CDR3 DNA reads TGTGCCAGCAGCCCCTCACAGCAGTCTGAAAAACTGTTTTTT. Its protein is CASSPSQQSEKLFF.

This sequence joins TRBV14 and TRBJ2-7; D is unresolved. Trimming removed 4 bases from V and 3 bases from J, with 10 bases in between. This CDR3 has 13 residues. Germline V gives CDR1 SGHDN, CDR2 FVKESK. The CDR3 coding sequence is TGTGCCAGCAGCCGTAACCGGAACTACGAGCAGTACTTC. It is translated as CASSRNRNYEQYF.

This clonotype showed up many times. The chain employs TRBV28 and TRBJ2-7; a possible D gene is TRBD2 (5 bases). CDR3 length: 15 amino acids. Looked up from germline, CDR1 is MDHEN and CDR2 is SYDVKM. Trimming cost V 3 bases and J 3 bases, with 15 bases left between them. Written as DNA, the CDR3 is TGTGCCAGCAGTTTTGACCCGGGGTATTTCTACGAGCAGTACTTC. Protein: CASSFDPGYFYEQYF.

This clonotype has only a few counts. The chain employs TRBV19 and TRBJ2-7, with D hard to call. V was pared by 8 bases and J by 2 bases, with 13 bases between. The germline V gene encodes CDR1 LNHDA and CDR2 SQIVND (reference sequence). This CDR3 comprises 13 residues. The CDR3 DNA follows: TGTGCCAGTTCCGAATACCCGACCTACGAGCAGTACTTC. Protein sequence: CASSEYPTYEQYF.

This clonotype was picked up a small number of times. This rearrangement joins TRBV6-5 to TRBJ1-2; 10 bases are shared with TRBD1. Germline assignment: CDR1 MNHEY and CDR2 SVGAGI. With 0 bases clipped from V and 0 bases from J, the junction kept 7 bases outside the gene matches. The CDR3 has 18 residues. The CDR3 loop reads CASSYSGTGVSANYGYTF. Written as DNA, the CDR3 is TGTGCCAGCAGTTACTCTGGGACAGGGGTGTCGGCTAACTATGGCTACACCTTC.

This clonotype was counted many times. V gene TRBV30 combines with J gene TRBJ2-4; no clear D gene. The CDR3 has 13 residues. Germline-derived CDR1 and CDR2 are GTSNPN and SVGIG (reference sequence). Trimming cost V 3 bases and J 6 bases, with 12 bases left between them. In nucleotides, the CDR3 is TGTGCCTGGAGCCCGCCCGCGTTAAACATTCAGTACTTC. As protein: CAWSPPALNIQYF.

The gene calls are TRBV24-1 and TRBJ2-5, with D tentatively TRBD2 (6 bases). The ends were cut back, 4 bases at V and 5 bases at J, with 13 bases in the middle. Germline V gives CDR1 KGHDR, CDR2 SFDVKD. The CDR3 sequence is 14 residues long. The chain's CDR3 is CATSDSGVMETQYF. The CDR3 region has the DNA TGTGCCACCAGTGACTCGGGGGTAATGGAGACCCAGTACTTC.